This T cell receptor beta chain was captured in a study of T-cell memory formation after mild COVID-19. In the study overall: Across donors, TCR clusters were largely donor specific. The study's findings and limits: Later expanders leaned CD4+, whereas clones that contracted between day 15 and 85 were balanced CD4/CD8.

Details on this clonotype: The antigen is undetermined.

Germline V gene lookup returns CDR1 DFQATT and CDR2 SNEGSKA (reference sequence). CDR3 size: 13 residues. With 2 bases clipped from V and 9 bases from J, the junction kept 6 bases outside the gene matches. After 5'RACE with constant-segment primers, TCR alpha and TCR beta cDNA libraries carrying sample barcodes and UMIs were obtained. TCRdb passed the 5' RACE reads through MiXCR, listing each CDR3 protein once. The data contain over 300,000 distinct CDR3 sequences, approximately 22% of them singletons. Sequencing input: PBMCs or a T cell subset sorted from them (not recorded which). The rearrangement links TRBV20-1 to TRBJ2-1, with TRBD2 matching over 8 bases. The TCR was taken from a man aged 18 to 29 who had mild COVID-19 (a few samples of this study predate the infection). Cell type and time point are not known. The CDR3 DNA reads TGCAGTGCTAGATCGGGAGGGGACGTTGAGCAGTTCTTC. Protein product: CSARSGGDVEQFF.